The 9 T cell receptor beta chains below come from one sample, sequenced in a study of OX40 agonist ivuxolimab in advanced cancers. The assay was immunoSEQ multiplex PCR, and TCRdb's table has in-frame clones only and misses some. This table has some 10,000 clones, over 55% appearing once. This material consisted of CD4+ or CD8+ T cells sorted from blood, taken in a trial of the OX40 agonist ivuxolimab. These receptors came from an adult with an advanced solid tumor such as melanoma, head and neck, liver or kidney cancer.

The V call is TRBV28, the J call TRBJ1-4; 8 bases align to TRBD1. Germline V gene data show CDR1 as MDHEN and CDR2 as SYDVKM. The CDR3 is 14 amino acids. The trim removed 5 bases at V and 8 bases at J, leaving 7 bases unmatched. CDR3 protein: CASSMRQGTEKLFF. The CDR3 DNA is TGTGCCAGCAGTATGCGACAGGGGACGGAAAAACTGTTTTTT.

This clone is a singleton in its sample. This chain connects TRBV10-2 to TRBJ2-3; 10 nucleotides match TRBD2. Germline CDR1 and CDR2: WSHSY and SAAADI. The J segment lost 0 bases and the V segment lost 0 bases, leaving 3 bases of the junction unmatched. The CDR3 runs 17 residues. CDR3 sequence reads: CASSESRLAGSTDTQYF. Written as DNA, the CDR3 is TGCGCCAGCAGTGAGTCGAGACTAGCGGGCAGCACAGATACGCAGTATTTT.

In this sample, this clone turned up a few times. This chain connects TRBV27 to TRBJ2-7, with TRBD1 as a possible D gene (5 bases). Trimming shortened V by 5 bases and J by 7 bases, and 12 bases separated the two germline ends. The CDR3 covers 12 residues. CDR1 is MNHEY and CDR2 is SMNVEV in the germline V gene (reference sequence). The DNA of the CDR3 is TGTGCCAGCAGTCCCACAGGTCGGGAGCAGTACTTC. This encodes CASSPTGREQYF.

This clone was observed at least ten times. The rearrangement uses TRBV27 and TRBJ2-2; TRBD1 is a possible D gene (6 bases). Trimming pared 7 bases from V and 4 bases from J, leaving 10 bases between. The V gene's germline CDR1 is MNHEY and CDR2 SMNVEV (reference sequence). The CDR3 has 13 residues. CDR3 loop: CASTGQRTGELFF. CDR3 DNA: TGTGCCAGCACCGGACAGCGCACCGGGGAGCTGTTTTTT.

This clone was counted only a few times. V usage is TRBV6-5 and J usage is TRBJ2-7; D unresolved. The CDR3 extends over 13 amino acids. The V and J ends lost 4 bases and 3 bases respectively, with 10 bases between them. The V gene's germline CDR1 is MNHEY and CDR2 SVGAGI. CDR3 DNA sequence: TGTGCCAGCAGTTGGTACACCAACTACGAGCAGTACTTC. Translation gives CASSWYTNYEQYF.

This clone came up a few times. V is TRBV7-9 and J is TRBJ2-1; no reliable D call. The CDR3 is made up of 13 amino acids. Trimming pared 1 base from V and 12 bases from J, leaving 13 bases between. Germline CDR1 reads SEHNR; CDR2 reads FQNEAQ (reference sequence). The CDR3 region has the DNA TGTGCCAGCAGCTTAGAAATGCCAACGGGGCAGTTCTTC. The encoded protein is CASSLEMPTGQFF.

As regards this clone: An end of the junction differs from the germline gene, which may be a read error. The chain links TRBV10-3 to TRBJ1-2; D possibly corresponds to TRBD1 (6 bases). The CDR3 sequence is 13 residues long. Looked up from germline, CDR1 is ENHRY and CDR2 is SYGVKD. The CDR3 sequence is CASSSTGGYGYTF. Written as DNA, the CDR3 is TGTGCCAGCAGTTCGACAGGCGGCTATGGCTACACCTTC.

By share of the sample, this clone is medium-sized. CDR3 loop: CASSPRQAGTSTSDTQYF. CDR3 bases: TGTGCCAGCTCACCACGCCAAGCGGGTACCTCTACGTCCGATACGCAGTATTTT. V usage is TRBV18 and J usage is TRBJ2-3, with D possibly being TRBD2 (6 bases). Trimming removed 1 base from V and 6 bases from J, with 23 bases in between. Germline CDR1 is KGHSH and CDR2 is LQKENI. The CDR3 length is 18 residues. Looking up the rest from reference TRBV18 and TRBJ2-3 gives the full variable domain: NAGVMQNPRHLVRRRGQEARLRCSPMKGHSHVYWYRQLPEEGLKFMVYLQKENIIDESGMPKERFSAEFPKEGPSILRIQQVVRGDSAAYFCASSPRQAGTSTSDTQYFGPGTRLTVL.

V is TRBV6-5 and J is TRBJ2-7, with TRBD2 matching over 11 bases. CDR3 size: 14 residues. Losses at the gene ends were 7 bases for V and 0 bases for J; bases not matched to a gene: 2. Germline V CDR1 and CDR2: MNHEY, SVGAGI. In DNA form, the CDR3 reads TGTGCCAGCACAACTAGCGGGAGCTCCTACGAGCAGTACTTC. This sequence encodes CASTTSGSSYEQYF.